Following are 26 T cell receptor beta chains from one sample sequenced in a study of T cell repertoires in cytomegalovirus infection (dated by TCRdb to about 2019). The sequencing machine was an Illumina HiSeq 1500. TCRdb's own reprocessing of the public reads used fastp at Q25 and MiXCR and kept productive beta chains. Rows matching on CDR3 protein sequence are summarized as one entry with the most common DNA and genes. The sample table contains 400,000 or so distinct CDR3 sequences; only one count was recorded for 15% to 20% of them. Approximately 8% of the sample belongs to the ten largest clones. The sample taken for sequencing was PBMCs. The receptors derive from a human donor in good health (CMV status not recorded). Some clones in this sample may be carry-over from other donors' samples.

This clonotype was observed a few times. This chain connects TRBV5-5 to TRBJ1-4; TRBD1 matches 8 bases. There are 14 residues in the CDR3. V lost 10 bases, J lost 8 bases, and 13 bases stayed unmatched. Germline V gene sequence: CDR1 SGHKS, CDR2 YYEKEE (reference sequence). Written as DNA, the CDR3 is TGTGCCTCCGGATTCGGACAGGGTAGGGAAAAACTGTTTTTT. Amino acid sequence: CASGFGQGREKLFF.

This clonotype has ten or more counts. This chain links TRBV18 with TRBJ1-1, with D possibly being TRBD1 (6 bases). Germline lookup yields CDR1 KGHSH and CDR2 LQKENI. Deletions cut 3 bases from V and 0 bases from J, with 8 bases between. The CDR3 has 14 residues. The CDR3 DNA is TGTGCCAGCTCACCGGACAGCTTGAACACTGAAGCTTTCTTT. Its protein product is CASSPDSLNTEAFF.

This clonotype was seen repeatedly, ten times or more. For the CDR3, the DNA is TGTGCCAGCAGTTACTCGGCCCGACAGAACACTGAAGCTTTCTTT. The encoded protein is CASSYSARQNTEAFF. This chain joins TRBV6-2 or TRBV6-3 and TRBJ1-1; no firm D call. The germline gives CDR1 MNHEY, CDR2 SVGEGT. The CDR3 sequence is 15 residues long. Trimming left V 0 bases short and J 1 base short, with 9 bases between.

The rearrangement links TRBV20-1 to TRBJ2-7; TRBD2 agrees at 10 bases. Per the germline V gene, CDR1 is DFQATT and CDR2 is SNEGSKA (reference sequence). The V segment lost 2 bases and the J segment 0 bases; nucleotides outside the gene matches: 4. The CDR3 contains 15 residues. This CDR3 is CSARTGLANSYEQYF. The CDR3 DNA is TGCAGTGCTAGAACGGGACTAGCGAACTCCTACGAGCAGTACTTC.

This clonotype was observed many times. This chain connects TRBV18 to TRBJ1-1; no reliable D call. CDR1 and CDR2 from the germline V gene are KGHSH and LQKENI. The CDR3 is 13 residues long. V lost 6 bases and J lost 4, with 12 bases in between. CDR3 coding DNA: TGTGCCAGCTCGCAAAACGGGCTCACTGAAGCTTTCTTT. Translating it yields CASSQNGLTEAFF.

This clonotype occurred many times. The chain is built from TRBV7-9 and TRBJ2-7; 7 bases align to TRBD1. Germline V gives CDR1 SEHNR, CDR2 FQNEAQ (reference sequence). This CDR3 has 16 residues. J gave up 1 base and V 0 bases, and 6 bases lay outside the gene matches. In DNA, the CDR3 is TGTGCCAGCAGCTTAGCGTGGGACAGAGGATCCTACGAGCAGTACTTC. Translating it yields CASSLAWDRGSYEQYF.

The table lists this clonotype with a few counts. The J gene is TRBJ1-5, the V gene TRBV28; TRBD1 matches 7 bases. J gave up 0 bases and V 4 bases, and 3 bases lay outside the gene matches. CDR3 size: 15 residues. Germline loops: CDR1 MDHEN, CDR2 SYDVKM. CDR3 region: CASSSGQLSNQPQHF. DNA of the CDR3: TGTGCCAGCAGTTCGGGACAGCTTAGCAATCAGCCCCAGCATTTT. Drawing the rest from reference TRBV28 and TRBJ1-5, the complete variable domain is DVKVTQSSRYLVKRTGEKVFLECVQDMDHENMFWYRQDPGLGLRLIYFSYDVKMKEKGDIPEGYSVSREKKERFSLILESASTNQTSMYLCASSSGQLSNQPQHFGDGTRLSIL.

The CDR3 DNA reads as TGTGCCACCAGCAGAGGTAGAGGGGAGGGGATTGCCGAGCAGTACTTC. It yields the protein CATSRGRGEGIAEQYF. V gene TRBV15 combines with J gene TRBJ2-7; TRBD2 agrees at 7 bases. CDR1 is LNHNV and CDR2 is YYDKDF in the germline V gene (reference sequence). There are 16 residues in the CDR3. V was pared by 1 base and J by 6 bases, with 12 bases of the junction left unmatched.

This clonotype was seen a few times. A read error may account for a junction end that differs from germline. V is TRBV6-6 and J is TRBJ2-7; D may be TRBD1 (6 bases). Germline V gives CDR1 MNHNY, CDR2 SVGAGI (reference sequence). The CDR3 has 13 amino acids. This chain's CDR3 is CASSYSQGREQYF. CDR3 bases: TGTGCCAGCAGCTACTCCCAGGGGAGAGAGCAGTACTTC.

This rearrangement joins TRBV11-2 to TRBJ1-1, with TRBD1 matching over 7 bases. CDR1 and CDR2 (germline): SGHAT, FQNNGV. CDR3 length: 15 residues. The V and J ends lost 6 bases and 1 base, in that order; junction bases with no gene match: 8. CDR3 region: CASRKPGQKNTEAFF. The CDR3 DNA reads as TGTGCCAGCAGAAAACCGGGACAGAAGAACACTGAAGCTTTCTTT. Looking up the rest from reference TRBV11-2 and TRBJ1-1 gives the full variable domain: EAGVAQSPRYKIIEKRQSVAFWCNPISGHATLYWYQQILGQGPKLLIQFQNNGVVDDSQLPKDRFSAERLKGVDSTLKIQPAKLEDSAVYLCASRKPGQKNTEAFFGQGTRLTVV.

This clonotype was observed many times. The genes are TRBV12-3 or TRBV12-4 and TRBJ2-5, with D perhaps matching TRBD1 (5 bases). CDR3 length: 14 residues. V was cut by 2 bases and J by 5 bases, with 12 bases left in between. The CDR3 loop is CASSLFQGGETQYF. The CDR3 DNA is TGTGCCAGCAGTTTATTCCAGGGTGGCGAGACCCAGTACTTC.

The chain is built from TRBV27 and TRBJ2-1, with no clear D. Germline CDR1 is MNHEY and CDR2 is SMNVEV (reference sequence). The CDR3 runs to 13 residues. V was trimmed by 6 bases and J by 10 bases, leaving 16 bases between them. CDR3 sequence (DNA): TGTGCCAGCAGGCCGGGCCCCCCTTGGGAGCAGTTCTTC. Translating gives CASRPGPPWEQFF.

This clonotype was picked up a small number of times. The chain is built from TRBV19 and TRBJ1-4; 9 positions agree with TRBD1. CDR1 and CDR2 from the germline V gene are LNHDA and SQIVND (reference sequence). Trimming took 7 bases from V and 3 from J; bases not matched to a gene: 6. This CDR3 region has 15 residues. CDR3 sequence: CASIQGASSNEKLFF. CDR3 sequence (DNA): TGTGCCAGTATACAGGGGGCCTCGTCTAATGAAAAACTGTTTTTT.

This clonotype has ten or more counts. The chain has TRBV5-5 and TRBJ1-1, with 7 bases lining up with TRBD1. V gave up 0 bases and J gave up 4 bases; unmatched junction bases: 9. Germline V gives CDR1 SGHKS, CDR2 YYEKEE (reference sequence). This CDR3 has 16 residues. CDR3 nucleotide sequence: TGTGCCAGCAGCTTGGAAGGGGGCAGGGCTGGCACTGAAGCTTTCTTT. Protein product: CASSLEGGRAGTEAFF.

This clonotype was recorded at least ten times. The chain links TRBV28 to TRBJ2-7, with D perhaps being TRBD1 or TRBD2 (5 bases each). Trimming removed 7 bases from V and 3 bases from J, with 22 bases in between. The length of the CDR3 is 16 residues. Germline CDR1 is MDHEN and CDR2 is SYDVKM. DNA for the CDR3: TGTGCCAGCATCCCCCAGGAGGCAGGGAAGCGCTACGAGCAGTACTTC. It yields the protein CASIPQEAGKRYEQYF.

This clonotype was seen repeatedly, ten times or more. The chain employs TRBV7-2 and TRBJ2-7, with D possibly TRBD1 on 6 matching bases. CDR1 is SGHTA, CDR2 FQGNSA, per germline. The CDR3 has 15 residues. V lost 5 bases and J lost 2, with 16 bases in between. This chain's CDR3 is CASSTYREGAYEQYF. The CDR3, as DNA: TGTGCCAGCAGCACCTACAGGGAAGGGGCCTACGAGCAGTACTTC.

This clonotype was seen repeatedly, ten times or more. This chain uses TRBV7-9 with TRBJ2-7; TRBD2 agrees at 7 bases. The J segment lost 5 bases and the V segment lost 3 bases, leaving 16 bases of the junction unmatched. The CDR3 covers 17 residues. CDR1 and CDR2 (germline): SEHNR, FQNEAQ (reference sequence). Here the CDR3 reads CASSFHKERPSGHEQYF. The DNA for the CDR3 is TGTGCCAGCAGCTTTCACAAAGAGCGGCCTAGCGGCCACGAGCAGTACTTC. Using reference TRBV7-9 and TRBJ2-7 for the parts outside the CDR3, the full variable domain is DTGVSQNPRHKITKRGQNVTFRCDPISEHNRLYWYRQTLGQGPEFLTYFQNEAQLEKSRLLSDRFSAERPKGSFSTLEIQRTEQGDSAMYLCASSFHKERPSGHEQYFGPGTRLTVT.

This clonotype was observed many times. The CDR3 nucleotides read TGTGCCAGCAGTTTGGGTTCAGCCTACAATGAGCAGTTCTTC. Translated: CASSLGSAYNEQFF. The V call is TRBV12-3 or TRBV12-4, the J call TRBJ2-1; D is ambiguous. The CDR3 runs 14 residues. V was clipped by 3 bases and J by 2 bases, with 8 bases between them.

Worth noting for this clonotype: A much bigger clone sits one base away, suggesting this may be a read error. This chain uses TRBV12-3 or TRBV12-4 with TRBJ1-6; tentative D call: TRBD1 (5 bases). V shed 3 bases and J shed 5 bases, with 11 bases lying between them. This CDR3 comprises 15 residues. This chain's CDR3 is CASSLGQFHNSPLHF. The CDR3 DNA sequence: TGTGCCAGCAGTTTGGGGCAGTTCCATAATTCACCCCTCCACTTT.

This clonotype is a singleton in its sample. The chain carries TRBV5-1 and TRBJ1-1; 10 bases map to TRBD1. Germline lookup yields CDR1 SGHRS and CDR2 YFSETQ. This CDR3 contains 16 residues. The V gene end was trimmed by 0 bases and the J gene end by 2 bases; junction bases not matched to a gene: 4. The CDR3 region is CASSLGDRGFNTEAFF. DNA of the CDR3: TGCGCCAGCAGCTTGGGGGACAGGGGATTCAACACTGAAGCTTTCTTT. Together with reference TRBV5-1 and TRBJ1-1, the CDR3 gives the full variable domain: KAGVTQTPRYLIKTRGQQVTLSCSPISGHRSVSWYQQTPGQGLQFLFEYFSETQRNKGNFPGRFSGRQFSNSRSEMNVSTLELGDSALYLCASSLGDRGFNTEAFFGQGTRLTVV.

This clonotype was counted between two and nine times. The chain combines TRBV7-2 with TRBJ1-2, with no clear D. The V end lost 2 bases, the J end lost 7 bases, and 5 bases lay between the germline ends. The CDR3 is 11 amino acids. Germline V gene data show CDR1 as SGHTA and CDR2 as FQGNSA. CDR3 region: CASSLQSGYTF. In DNA form, the CDR3 reads TGTGCCAGCAGCTTACAAAGTGGCTACACCTTC.

This clonotype came up a few times. The genes are TRBV2 and TRBJ1-2; D is unresolved. Germline CDR1 reads SNHLY; CDR2 reads FYNNEI. The CDR3 runs to 14 residues. V lost 1 base, J lost 4 bases, and 10 bases lay in between. The CDR3 DNA reads TGTGCCAGCAGTGAAGAAAAGACTATCTATGGCTACACCTTC. This codes for CASSEEKTIYGYTF.

This clonotype was counted at least ten times. The chain links TRBV7-8 to TRBJ2-5; 13 bases match TRBD2. J was trimmed by 3 bases and V by 2 bases; bases with no gene match: 9. The germline gives CDR1 SGHVS, CDR2 FQNEAQ. This CDR3 contains 18 residues. The CDR3 protein is CASSLRVLAGGGEETQYF. CDR3 sequence (DNA): TGTGCCAGCAGCTTACGGGTACTAGCGGGAGGGGGAGAAGAGACCCAGTACTTC.

Worth noting for this clonotype: A much larger clonotype is one base distant, so this may be a read error. The genes are TRBV7-9 and TRBJ1-1; 8 bases map to TRBD1. This CDR3 region has 15 residues. Germline values: CDR1 SEHNR, CDR2 FQNEAQ (reference sequence). CDR3 residues: CVSSLGRGQYTEAFF. The CDR3 DNA reads TGTGTCAGCAGCTTAGGCAGGGGGCAGTACACTGAAGCTTTCTTT.

This clonotype was observed at least ten times. The chain recombines TRBV7-2 with TRBJ1-6; no clear D gene. Trimming left V 2 bases short and J 6 bases short, with 5 bases between. This CDR3 has 13 amino acids. Germline loops: CDR1 SGHTA, CDR2 FQGNSA. The CDR3 loop is CASSLRSNSPLHF. As DNA, the CDR3 is TGTGCCAGCAGCTTAAGAAGTAATTCACCCCTCCACTTT.

This clonotype appeared a few times. V gene TRBV7-6 combines with J gene TRBJ1-3; D remains ambiguous. The germline gives CDR1 SGHVS, CDR2 FNYEAQ. Trimming removed 7 bases from V and 0 bases from J, with 19 bases in between. The CDR3 runs 17 residues. The CDR3 sequence: CASTHGVSGVSGNTIYF. DNA for the CDR3: TGTGCCAGCACCCATGGGGTCTCCGGAGTCTCTGGAAACACCATATATTTT.